The T cell receptor beta chain described here comes from a study of beta chain features in type 1 diabetes. Broader study findings: VDJ junctions sequenced from type 1 diabetes patients showed fewer insertions and more deletions. In the patient group, naive, central memory and Treg TCRB repertoires seemed more alike than in the healthy donor group.

Investigators reverse transcribed all isolated RNA, so they sequenced expressed TCRB transcripts. Using immunoSEQ multiplex PCR, the repertoire was profiled, and TCRdb retains in-frame clones only, with some absent. The table includes fewer than 45,000 clones, around 64% detected once. The CDR3 covers 16 residues. The germline gives CDR1 LNHDA, CDR2 SQIVND (reference sequence). V lost 5 bases to trimming and J lost 8 bases; unmatched junction nucleotides: 17. In its sample, this clone was seen once. Its cognate antigen is unknown. The source material was Tregs from blood. The TCR originated in a woman aged 25 to 39 in good health. The rearrangement links TRBV19 to TRBJ2-5; 7 bases align to TRBD1. CDR3 loop: CASSPQTTGPSRTQYF. For the CDR3, the DNA is TGTGCCAGTAGTCCGCAGACGACAGGGCCTTCGAGAACCCAGTACTTC.